The 5 T cell receptor beta chains in this list originate from one sample, sequenced in a study of T-cell reconstitution after alpha-beta-depleted transplantation in children. As it was prepared, the TCRbeta library received unique molecular identifiers. TCRdb recomputed calls from the PCR reads with MiXCR, one row per CDR3 protein. The data hold hundreds of thousands of distinct CDR3 sequences, with roughly 15% observed a single time. The source was PBMCs from the stem cell graft donor, collected from the stem cell graft. The source of these receptors is a human donor who donated a stem cell graft to a child with acute myeloid leukemia.

The rearrangement links TRBV6-5 to TRBJ2-7, with D perhaps matching TRBD2 (6 bases). Trimming removed 2 bases at V and 4 bases at J, with 15 bases between. CDR1 MNHEY and CDR2 SVGAGI come from the germline V gene. This CDR3 region has 15 residues. The CDR3 spells CASSYGGENDYEQYF. The CDR3 DNA reads as TGTGCCAGCAGTTACGGCGGGGAGAATGATTACGAGCAGTACTTC.

V gene TRBV5-1 combines with J gene TRBJ2-1; TRBD2 agrees at 12 bases. The junction had 5 bases not matched to a gene; V was cut back by 2 bases and J by 5 bases. Per the germline V gene, CDR1 is SGHRS and CDR2 is YFSETQ. The CDR3 has 16 residues. CDR3 loop: CASSFTSGGSNNEQFF. The CDR3 nucleotides are TGCGCCAGCAGCTTTACTAGCGGGGGGTCTAACAATGAGCAGTTCTTC.

This clonotype was observed many times. This rearrangement joins TRBV7-9 to TRBJ2-3; no clear D. V was pared by 5 bases and J by 0 bases, with 15 bases between. The CDR3 contains 16 residues. CDR1 is SEHNR and CDR2 is FQNEAQ in the germline V gene (reference sequence). The CDR3 reads CASSPYRVTSTDTQYF. Here the CDR3 DNA reads TGTGCCAGCAGCCCTTACCGGGTGACTAGCACAGATACGCAGTATTTT.

This clonotype was observed at least ten times. The chain recombines TRBV20-1 with TRBJ1-5; 7 bases line up with TRBD1. Germline values: CDR1 DFQATT, CDR2 SNEGSKA (reference sequence). The CDR3 has 15 residues. Trimming took 2 bases from V and 5 from J; bases not matched to a gene: 9. CDR3 in amino acids: CSARPPNRGHQPQHF. The CDR3 region has the DNA TGCAGTGCTAGACCCCCTAACAGGGGACATCAGCCCCAGCATTTT.

The chain recombines TRBV12-5 with TRBJ2-3; perhaps TRBD2 as D (5 bases). This CDR3 comprises 12 residues. Between the trimmed V and J ends, which lost 5 bases and 7 bases, there was a span of 10 bases. Germline assignment: CDR1 LGHNT and CDR2 FRNRAP. The CDR3 spells CASGDGENTQYF. In nucleotides, the CDR3 is TGTGCTAGTGGTGACGGGGAAAATACGCAGTATTTT.